The sequence of this TCR beta chain was determined in a study of blood T cell repertoires in COVID-19. Study at large: The samples span acute and convalescent COVID-19 from the United States, Italy and Spain. The cDNA or gDNA used as material had been derived from T cells, B-cell-depleted T cells, or PBMCs.

Profiling relied on immunoSEQ multiplex PCR, and the TCRdb table lists in-frame clones only, not all of them. Of about 330,000 clones in the sample, approximately 90% were seen once. This CDR3 has 16 amino acids. V shed 5 bases and J shed 4 bases, with 17 bases lying between them. In germline, CDR1 is SGHAT, CDR2 FQNNGV. Sequenced sample: peripheral blood. The receptor was isolated from a woman between 50 and 59 years old with active or convalescent COVID-19. The chain recombines TRBV11-2 with TRBJ1-4; possibly TRBD1 for D (5 bases). The CDR3 loop is CASSPQGSGDNEKLFF. In DNA form, the CDR3 reads TGTGCCAGCAGCCCCCAAGGCTCGGGGGATAATGAAAAACTGTTTTTT.